The entry below describes one TCR beta chain. Its antigen remains unknown. These data come from a study of regulatory T cells in long-lasting Graves disease. The overall study: The study enrolled newly diagnosed Graves' patients on antithyroid drugs under 3 months.

Study-wide points: Study of thyroid tissue was not done, with only peripheral blood studied.

Building the TCR beta libraries relied on iRepertoire HTBI primers, and CDR3 regions underwent Arm-PCR. MiXCR was run by TCRdb on the multiplex PCR reads, yielding one entry per CDR3 protein. The sample consists of around 250,000 distinct CDR3 sequences, around 21% of them appearing once. Time point of the sample: newly diagnosed GD, antithyroid drugs for less than 3 months. The TCR library was made from RNA extracted from PBMCs. Sample: peripheral blood mononuclear cells (PBMCs), taken at new diagnosis, from a patient treated with antithyroid drugs. This receptor was taken from a female donor with Graves disease.

Written as DNA, the CDR3 is TGTGCCACCAGTGATTTGGCTGGGGGAGCTTTCTTT. Its protein is CATSDLAGGAFF. The rearrangement uses TRBV24-1 and TRBJ1-1, with a possible D match to TRBD1 (5 bases). Germline values: CDR1 KGHDR, CDR2 SFDVKD. The CDR3 is 12 amino acids. Trimming left V 0 bases short and J 10 bases short, with 8 bases between.